The T cell receptor beta chain described here comes from a study of blood T cell repertoires in COVID-19. Participants were aged about 18 to 100 years, lived in over 20 US areas, and enrolled virtually. In the authors' workflow: How many nucleated cells were present was estimated from reference gene primer amplification. Assay used: immunoSEQ multiplex PCR; TCRdb lists only in-frame clones, some missing. Clonal size and the V and J genes are those of that table, whereas D and trimming came from the DNA. The sample has some 400,000 clones, 91% seen once. This CDR3 has 17 residues. Germline V lookup: CDR1 KGHDR, CDR2 SFDVKD. Trimming removed 5 bases at V and 0 bases at J, with 16 bases between.

Sequenced input: PBMCs or T cells enriched from blood (not recorded which). The chain couples TRBV24-1 to TRBJ1-3; D is unclear. The TCR originated in a woman aged 40 to 50 who had been exposed to COVID-19. This CDR3 reads CATSAALGADSGNTIYF. CDR3 DNA sequence: TGTGCCACCAGTGCAGCGCTCGGCGCCGACTCTGGAAACACCATATATTTT.